This entry is about one T cell receptor (beta chain). This record comes from a study of T cells in Graves' hyperthyroidism and ophthalmopathy. Losses at the gene ends were 8 bases for V and 4 bases for J; bases not matched to a gene: 5. The germline CDR1 and CDR2 sequences are MRHNA and SNTAGT. The length of the CDR3 is 14 residues. TCR beta CDR3 region amplification was performed from RNA transcripts. TCR CDR3 underwent first-round RT-PCR with the HTBI primer set. TCRdb reanalysed the multiplex PCR reads using MiXCR and keeps one entry per CDR3 protein. The top ten hold 35% to 45% of the sample, which has 250,000 to 300,000 distinct CDR3 sequences, less than 20% seen once.

Material for sequencing was blood. The TCR originated in a man over 45 with Graves' ophthalmopathy. V usage is TRBV6-4 and J usage is TRBJ2-3; the match to TRBD2 covers 11 bases. The CDR3 here is CASEGTSGSDTQYF. In DNA, the CDR3 is TGTGCCAGCGAGGGGACTAGCGGCTCAGATACGCAGTATTTT.